This is a list of T cell receptor beta chains from one sample in a study of blood T cell repertoires in COVID-19. Sequenced by immunoSEQ multiplex PCR; TCRdb stores in-frame clones only, minus some. The table records tens of thousands of clones, almost 90% of them present only once. Sequenced: peripheral blood. Every receptor here comes from a human donor in a cohort sampled during active COVID-19. Both conserved end residues are part of each CDR3. Fields, in order: J gene, clone size, V gene, D gene, CDR3 protein, CDR3 DNA. D genes are given only for firm matches. Clone size, where shown, is once, few, many, or a class for clones that have expanded.

TRBJ2-5 | - | TRBV3-1/TRBV3-2 | - | CASSQSSVTGVVQETQYF | TGTGCCAGCAGCCAATCTAGCGTTACAGGGGTAGTCCAAGAGACCCAGTACTTC
TRBJ1-2 | few | TRBV4-2 | TRBD1 | CASSQDTGGYGYTF | TGTGCCAGCAGCCAGGATACAGGGGGCTATGGCTACACCTTC
TRBJ2-3 | - | TRBV7-9 | TRBD2 | CASSRTTSGRSDTQYF | TGTGCCAGCAGCCGCACGACTAGCGGGAGATCAGATACGCAGTATTTT
TRBJ2-5 | - | TRBV7-3 | TRBD2 | CASSLRREETQYF | TGTGCCAGCAGCTTACGGCGGGAGGAGACCCAGTACTTC
TRBJ2-7 | few | TRBV7-9 | - | CASSRHGTSPGQYF | TGTGCCAGCAGCCGCCACGGGACATCCCCCGGGCAGTACTTC
TRBJ2-1 | - | TRBV5-1 | TRBD2 | CASSLTSGGANSEQFF | TGCGCCAGCAGCTTGACTAGCGGGGGGGCCAACAGTGAGCAGTTCTTC
TRBJ2-1 | - | TRBV9 | TRBD1 | CASSVTGGVDEQFF | TGTGCCAGCAGCGTGACAGGGGGGGTCGATGAGCAGTTCTTC
TRBJ2-1 | - | TRBV2 | - | CASSEQGGTYNEQFF | TGTGCCAGCAGTGAACAGGGTGGCACCTACAATGAGCAGTTCTTC
TRBJ1-2 | - | TRBV5-6 | TRBD1 | CASSLVGQAYGYTF | TGTGCCAGCAGCTTGGTGGGACAGGCATATGGCTACACCTTC
TRBJ1-2 | - | TRBV18 | - | CASSPYNRPNYGYTF | TGTGCCAGCTCACCATACAACAGACCTAACTATGGCTACACCTTC
TRBJ1-1 | - | TRBV9 | - | CASSVAGSTEAFF | TGTGCCAGCAGCGTAGCGGGAAGCACTGAAGCTTTCTTT
TRBJ2-2 | - | TRBV9 | TRBD1 | CASSVAGQGTGGELFF | TGTGCCAGCAGCGTAGCGGGACAGGGGACCGGCGGGGAGCTGTTTTTT
TRBJ2-7 | - | TRBV30 | - | CAWSIGSSYEQYF | TGTGCCTGGAGTATAGGGAGCTCCTACGAGCAGTACTTC
TRBJ2-1 | once | TRBV28 | - | CASSLRTPQGGNEQFF | TGTGCCAGCAGTTTGAGAACACCCCAGGGCGGAAATGAGCAGTTCTTC
TRBJ1-6 | - | TRBV9 | TRBD1 | CASSVEDRSYNSPLHF | TGTGCCAGCAGCGTAGAGGACAGGTCCTATAATTCACCCCTCCACTTT
TRBJ1-3 | - | TRBV5-1 | TRBD1 | CASSYTLTGQGGNTIYF | TGCGCCAGCAGCTACACCTTAACGGGACAGGGGGGAAACACCATATATTTT
TRBJ1-2 | - | TRBV18 | - | CASSPGGYGYTF | TGTGCCAGCTCACCAGGCGGCTATGGCTACACCTTC
TRBJ1-5 | - | TRBV19 | TRBD1 | CASSGTGSQPQHF | TGTGCCAGTAGCGGGACAGGGAGTCAGCCCCAGCATTTT
TRBJ2-2 | - | TRBV7-3 | - | CASSLIAPGELFF | TGTGCCAGCAGCTTAATAGCCCCCGGGGAGCTGTTTTTT
TRBJ1-2 | - | TRBV9 | - | CASSVDGTNGYTF | TGTGCCAGCAGCGTAGATGGGACAAATGGCTACACCTTC
TRBJ2-5 | - | TRBV7-2 | TRBD2 | CASRSGLAGGIETQYF | TGTGCCAGCAGGTCGGGACTAGCGGGAGGGATAGAGACCCAGTACTTC
TRBJ2-4 | - | TRBV5-4 | - | CASSLELARGVIQYF | TGTGCCAGCAGCTTGGAGCTTGCCAGGGGGGTCATTCAGTACTTC
TRBJ2-1 | - | TRBV7-6 | TRBD2 | CASSLAPTTSGRHEQFF | TGTGCCAGCAGCTTAGCGCCTACGACTAGCGGGAGACATGAGCAGTTCTTC
TRBJ1-4 | - | TRBV27 | - | CASSATAQVGKLFF | TGTGCCAGCAGTGCGACAGCCCAGGTGGGGAAACTGTTTTTT
TRBJ1-3 | - | TRBV3-1/TRBV3-2 | - | CASSQDRRSSGNTIYF | TGTGCCAGCAGCCAAGATCGACGGAGCTCTGGAAACACCATATATTTT
TRBJ1-4 | - | TRBV4-2 | - | CASSQDLRVRGEKLFF | TGTGCCAGCAGCCAAGATTTAAGGGTTCGGGGTGAAAAACTGTTTTTT
TRBJ1-2 | - | TRBV15 | - | CATSRDKAANYGYTF | TGTGCCACCAGCAGAGATAAGGCGGCCAACTATGGCTACACCTTC
TRBJ1-1 | - | TRBV5-1 | - | CASSLEVLRLEAAGTEAFF | TGCGCCAGCAGCTTGGAGGTCCTGCGACTGGAAGCTGCGGGGACTGAAGCTTTCTTT
TRBJ2-7 | once | TRBV27 | TRBD2 | CASSFGGGPYEQYF | TGTGCCAGCAGTTTCGGGGGAGGGCCTTACGAGCAGTACTTC
TRBJ1-1 | - | TRBV6-2/TRBV6-3 | - | CASSYVGGSLNTEAFF | TGTGCCAGCAGTTACGTGGGGGGATCCTTGAACACTGAAGCTTTCTTT
TRBJ1-6 | - | TRBV9 | TRBD1 | CASSANQGAGNSPLHF | TGTGCCAGCAGCGCAAACCAGGGGGCCGGGAATTCACCCCTCCACTTT
TRBJ2-7 | - | TRBV4-3 | - | CASSQDHSGHGSYEQYF | TGCGCCAGCAGCCAAGATCATTCCGGACACGGTTCCTACGAGCAGTACTTC
TRBJ1-4 | - | TRBV24-1 | TRBD1 | CATSPGQGSTNEKLFF | TGTGCCACCAGCCCGGGACAGGGGTCAACTAATGAAAAACTGTTTTTT
TRBJ1-6 | - | TRBV2 | TRBD1 | CASSRTGGDSPLHF | TGTGCCAGCAGTCGGACAGGAGGTGATTCACCCCTCCACTTT